The clone carrying this T cell receptor (beta chain) came up a few times. The sample comes from a study of T cell responses to AZD1222 COVID-19 vaccine. Trimming left V 1 base short and J 9 bases short, with 13 bases between. The CDR3 extends over 13 amino acids. Sequencing was performed with immunoSEQ multiplex PCR; in TCRdb, only in-frame clones are kept and a portion is missing. The sample consists of tens of thousands of clones, around 90% of them appearing once. Sequences were derived from peripheral blood, sampled on day 0 of AZD1222 vaccination. V is TRBV12-3 or TRBV12-4 and J is TRBJ2-7, with D possibly matching TRBD1 (6 bases). The clonotype comes from an adult in good health. The CDR3 here is CASSLGPGERQYF. In DNA form, the CDR3 reads TGTGCCAGCAGTTTAGGGCCAGGGGAGAGGCAGTACTTC.